The T cell receptor (beta chain) under discussion was sequenced for a study of shared clonotypes between healthy human individuals. This clone was seen a single time. Its matching antigen is unknown. Clones were sequenced by immunoSEQ multiplex PCR, and TCRdb holds only the in-frame ones, with some missing. The table has about 980,000 clones, around 80% seen once. Findings and limits, study-wide: It was only blood that was sampled, and tissue repertoires likely differ.

The germline V gene has CDR1 LGHNT and CDR2 FRNRAP. The junction had 10 bases not matched to a gene; V was cut back by 3 bases and J by 3 bases. This CDR3 spans 16 amino acids. This chain connects TRBV12-5 to TRBJ1-1, with 7 positions matching TRBD1. Sequenced: memory CD4+ T cells sorted from blood. Specified subset: CD45RA-negative fraction. The sequence came from a man between 18 and 35 years old in good health. As DNA, the CDR3 is TGTGCTAGTGGTTTAGGATCGACAGGGCATTACACTGAAGCTTTCTTT. Amino acids: CASGLGSTGHYTEAFF.